The 22 T cell receptor beta chains presented below share a single source sample, sequenced in a study of cytomegalovirus exposure and HLA in healthy donors. Amplification used 60 Vbeta primers and 13 Jbeta primers. Sequencing was performed with immunoSEQ multiplex PCR; in TCRdb, only in-frame clones are kept and a portion is missing. This sample carries about 120,000 clones, 60% to 80% of them seen once, and the ten largest clones take roughly 15%. The material sequenced was PBMCs. All receptors come from a man aged 45 to 65 in good health and CMV-seropositive.

This clone appeared once. The J gene is TRBJ2-5, the V gene TRBV7-9; 7 bases are a match to TRBD1. The junction had 17 bases not matched to a gene; V was cut back by 5 bases and J by 5 bases. Germline V gene lookup returns CDR1 SEHNR and CDR2 FQNEAQ (reference sequence). The CDR3 has 17 amino acids. This CDR3 is CASSPIWDSDIRETQYF. CDR3 DNA: TGTGCCAGCAGCCCCATATGGGACAGCGACATTAGGGAGACCCAGTACTTC.

V is TRBV27 and J is TRBJ2-3, with 12 bases identical to TRBD2. The CDR3 consists of 19 residues. J lost 1 base, V lost 4 bases, and 12 bases had no gene match. Per germline, CDR1 MNHEY and CDR2 SMNVEV (reference sequence). The CDR3 is CASSSLGLAGSTRTDTQYF. Here the CDR3 DNA reads TGTGCCAGCAGTTCCCTCGGACTAGCGGGATCGACTCGCACAGATACGCAGTATTTT.

V and J are TRBV29-1 and TRBJ2-1; maybe TRBD2 (5 bases). Germline V gene lookup returns CDR1 SQVTM and CDR2 ANQGSEA. Deletions cut 3 bases from V and 12 bases from J, with 18 bases between. This CDR3 is 13 amino acids long. CDR3 amino acids: CSVDEGRVGGQFF. The CDR3 DNA sequence: TGCAGCGTTGATGAGGGTCGTGTCGGAGGGCAGTTCTTC.

The CDR3 loop reads CASKTGGNRPQHF. CDR3 bases: TGTGCCAGCAAGACAGGGGGCAATAGGCCCCAGCATTTT. The rearrangement uses TRBV27 and TRBJ1-5; TRBD1 matches 10 bases. CDR1 is MNHEY, CDR2 SMNVEV, per germline (reference sequence). V trimming: 7 bases; J trimming: 9 bases; junction bases outside the gene matches: 6. The CDR3 runs to 13 residues.

The chain is built from TRBV7-9 and TRBJ2-3, with 10 bases matching TRBD2. The junction had 8 bases not matched to a gene; V was cut back by 4 bases and J by 4 bases. Germline V lookup: CDR1 SEHNR, CDR2 FQNEAQ (reference sequence). The CDR3 runs 16 residues. This CDR3 reads CASSSPSGSIADTQYF. The CDR3 DNA reads TGTGCCAGCAGCTCCCCTAGCGGGAGTATCGCAGATACGCAGTATTTT.

The gene calls are TRBV5-5 and TRBJ2-2, with a weak D call TRBD1 (6 bases). V was pared by 3 bases and J by 6 bases, with 18 bases between. The CDR3 is 16 residues long. The germline CDR1 and CDR2 sequences are SGHKS and YYEKEE (reference sequence). The CDR3 loop is CASSSAGDRRAGELFF. CDR3 nucleotides: TGTGCCAGCAGCTCCGCAGGGGATCGAAGGGCCGGGGAGCTGTTTTTT.

The chain uses TRBV5-4 and TRBJ2-1, with D possibly matching TRBD2 (6 bases). Germline V gene lookup returns CDR1 SGHNT and CDR2 YYREEE (reference sequence). The CDR3 extends over 14 amino acids. V was shortened by 7 bases and J by 8 bases, with 19 bases between the two germline ends. The CDR3 is CASAQRGGVDEQFF. CDR3 nucleotide sequence: TGTGCCAGCGCCCAACGTGGAGGGGTCGATGAGCAGTTCTTC.

The chain couples TRBV11-3 to TRBJ2-1; 7 bases line up with TRBD1. V trimming: 1 base; J trimming: 7 bases; junction bases outside the gene matches: 7. The CDR3 consists of 15 residues. Germline loops: CDR1 SGHNT, CDR2 YENEEA. The CDR3 DNA reads TGTGCCAGCAGCTTAGGACAGGGTATGTTTAATGAGCAGTTCTTC. This codes for CASSLGQGMFNEQFF.

The rearrangement uses TRBV6-5 and TRBJ2-7, with D perhaps TRBD1 (6 bases). CDR1 MNHEY and CDR2 SVGAGI come from the germline V gene. Trimming pared 6 bases from V and 5 bases from J, leaving 17 bases between. The CDR3 contains 14 residues. The CDR3 DNA is TGTGCCAGCAGCCTTGTGGGGGCTCGGGACGAGCAGTACTTC. This codes for CASSLVGARDEQYF.

The gene calls are TRBV6-4 and TRBJ2-3, with D possibly matching TRBD1 (5 bases). The CDR3 runs 15 residues. The V gene lost 3 bases and the J gene lost 2 bases, with 12 bases spanning the gap. Germline CDR1 is MRHNA and CDR2 is SNTAGT. The CDR3 DNA sequence: TGTGCCAGCAGTGAATGGTTCAGGGACACAGATACGCAGTATTTT. It encodes CASSEWFRDTDTQYF.

The chain uses TRBV7-9 and TRBJ2-6, with D tentatively TRBD1 (5 bases). The CDR3 has 14 amino acids. Germline assignment: CDR1 SEHNR and CDR2 FQNEAQ (reference sequence). Trimming removed 4 bases from V and 3 bases from J, with 7 bases in between. CDR3 in amino acids: CASSSQGGANVLTF. CDR3 sequence (DNA): TGTGCCAGCAGCTCCCAGGGTGGGGCCAACGTCCTGACTTTC.

V and J are TRBV7-2 and TRBJ2-5, with 9 bases identical to TRBD2. The CDR3 spans 15 residues. Trimming removed 3 bases from V and 8 bases from J; junction bases left unmatched: 10. Germline CDR1 and CDR2: SGHTA and FQGNSA. The CDR3 reads CASSFTTSGLRTQYF. As DNA, the CDR3 is TGTGCCAGCAGCTTCACGACTAGCGGACTCCGTACCCAGTACTTC.

V is TRBV7-9 and J is TRBJ2-1; possibly TRBD1 for D (5 bases). Trimming took off 0 bases at V and 0 bases at J, with 9 bases between the two ends. CDR3 length: 16 amino acids. From germline, CDR1 is SEHNR and CDR2 FQNEAQ (reference sequence). The CDR3 protein is CASSLAGAGSYNEQFF. The CDR3 DNA reads as TGTGCCAGCAGCTTAGCTGGGGCAGGCTCCTACAATGAGCAGTTCTTC.

The CDR3 nucleotides are TGCGCCAGCAGTCAGGTCCGGGACAGGGAGCACGAGCAGTACTTC. This gives the protein CASSQVRDREHEQYF. The rearrangement uses TRBV23-1 and TRBJ2-7; 9 bases are a match to TRBD1. TRBV23-1 is marked as an open reading frame, function uncertain. This CDR3 comprises 15 residues. V lost 3 bases and J lost 5; bases outside the gene matches: 8.

The genes are TRBV5-1 and TRBJ2-2; 16 positions agree with TRBD2. Trimming cost V 4 bases and J 7 bases; bases outside gene matches: 7. The CDR3 spans 17 residues. Germline CDR1 is SGHRS and CDR2 is YFSETQ. The chain's CDR3 is CASSGGLAGGPIGELFF. For the CDR3, the DNA is TGCGCCAGCAGCGGGGGACTAGCGGGAGGGCCAATCGGGGAGCTGTTTTTT.

The genes are TRBV7-9 and TRBJ1-2; 7 positions match TRBD1. CDR3 length: 12 amino acids. Germline CDR1 SEHNR, CDR2 FQNEAQ (reference sequence). V lost 5 bases to trimming and J lost 8 bases; unmatched junction nucleotides: 5. CDR3 nucleotide sequence: TGTGCCAGCAGCCAAGGGGACAGCGGCTACACCTTC. Residues: CASSQGDSGYTF.

The rearrangement links TRBV6-5 to TRBJ2-3; D is possibly TRBD2 (5 bases). The CDR3 sequence is 14 residues long. Germline V lookup: CDR1 MNHEY, CDR2 SVGAGI. Trimming took off 10 bases at V and 2 bases at J, with 16 bases between the two ends. The CDR3 protein is CATSPGWSTDTQYF. The CDR3 region has the DNA TGTGCCACCTCTCCGGGATGGTCCACAGATACGCAGTATTTT.

The chain employs TRBV9 and TRBJ2-7; no clear D gene. CDR3 length: 11 amino acids. The germline V gene encodes CDR1 SGDLS and CDR2 YYNGEE. V dropped 3 bases and J dropped 3 bases, with 4 bases sitting between them. The CDR3 loop reads CASSDNYEQYF. DNA of the CDR3: TGTGCCAGCAGCGACAACTACGAGCAGTACTTC.

CDR3 region: CASSSDSTDTQYF. In nucleotides, the CDR3 is TGTGCCAGCAGCTCAGATAGCACAGATACGCAGTATTTT. The V gene is TRBV7-2, the J gene TRBJ2-3, with D uncertain. Trimming took off 4 bases at V and 0 bases at J, with 5 bases between the two ends. The CDR3 has 13 residues. Germline lookup yields CDR1 SGHTA and CDR2 FQGNSA.

The chain couples TRBV5-1 to TRBJ2-1; weak D call: TRBD2 (5 bases). CDR3 length: 14 amino acids. V shed 4 bases and J shed 2 bases, with 10 bases lying between them. Germline CDR1 SGHRS, CDR2 YFSETQ. Here the CDR3 reads CASSLLEAYNEQFF. CDR3 DNA sequence: TGCGCCAGCAGCCTGCTGGAGGCCTACAATGAGCAGTTCTTC. Combining the CDR3 with reference TRBV5-1 and TRBJ2-1 gives the whole variable domain KAGVTQTPRYLIKTRGQQVTLSCSPISGHRSVSWYQQTPGQGLQFLFEYFSETQRNKGNFPGRFSGRQFSNSRSEMNVSTLELGDSALYLCASSLLEAYNEQFFGPGTRLTVL.

The V call is TRBV9, the J call TRBJ2-5; 7 bases agree with TRBD2. CDR3 length: 18 residues. The junction had 19 bases not matched to a gene; V was cut back by 6 bases and J by 2 bases. Germline V gene lookup returns CDR1 SGDLS and CDR2 YYNGEE. The CDR3 nucleotides read TGTGCCAGCACGCTTTCTGCCGGGGGAGCAGCGGGACAAGAGACCCAGTACTTC. Protein product: CASTLSAGGAAGQETQYF.

The chain employs TRBV27 and TRBJ2-7; maybe TRBD2 (6 bases). Germline V CDR1 and CDR2: MNHEY, SMNVEV (reference sequence). The CDR3 is 15 amino acids. The ends were cut back, 6 bases at V and 3 bases at J, with 18 bases in the middle. In nucleotides, the CDR3 is TGTGCCAGCAGCTACGGGACTCCCGCGAACTACGAGCAGTACTTC. Its protein product is CASSYGTPANYEQYF.